This TCR beta chain was profiled in a study of blood T cell repertoires in COVID-19. CDR3 length: 13 residues. V dropped 5 bases and J dropped 1; count of bases not matched to a gene: 0. In terms of age and location, participants ranged from roughly 18 to 100 years and lived in about two dozen US areas. All recovered Cohort 3 donors got two negative PCRs, got clearance, or saw symptom resolution. Only in-frame clones appear in the TCRdb table, and some are missing; sequencing was by immunoSEQ multiplex PCR. The sample includes about 390,000 clones, about 83% seen only once; the top ten take around 9.3%.

Sequences were obtained from PBMCs or T cells enriched from blood (not recorded which). The clonotype originates from a woman aged 50 to 60 who had recovered from COVID-19. The rearrangement uses TRBV12-3 or TRBV12-4 and TRBJ2-3, with 7 bases aligning to TRBD2. CDR3 residues: CASSGGGTDTQYF. The CDR3 nucleotides are TGTGCCAGCAGTGGGGGGGGCACAGATACGCAGTATTTT.